Presented here are 12 T cell receptor beta chains from one specimen sequenced in a study of blood T cell repertoires in COVID-19. Sequencing used immunoSEQ multiplex PCR; TCRdb keeps in-frame clones, though not all of them. The sample lists roughly 190,000 clones; 70% to 90% were seen once. Sequencing was performed on peripheral blood. The receptors come from a man in his 60s with active or convalescent COVID-19.

This sequence joins TRBV9 and TRBJ2-1, with 9 bases that match TRBD1. CDR1 is SGDLS and CDR2 is YYNGEE in the germline V gene. The CDR3 is 16 amino acids. Trimming at V came to 3 bases and at J to 4 bases, leaving 8 bases not matched to a gene. CDR3 sequence reads: CASSGFPGQGYNEQFF. In DNA, the CDR3 is TGTGCCAGCAGCGGCTTCCCGGGACAGGGTTACAATGAGCAGTTCTTC.

The chain is built from TRBV2 and TRBJ2-7, with TRBD1 matching 9 bases. The germline CDR1 and CDR2 sequences are SNHLY and FYNNEI. The CDR3 is 15 amino acids. With V trimmed by 8 bases and J by 4 bases, 12 bases remained unmatched. The CDR3 loop reads CASRKEGTGKYEQYF. The CDR3 nucleotides are TGTGCCAGCCGGAAGGAGGGGACAGGGAAATACGAGCAGTACTTC.

The V and J genes are TRBV2 and TRBJ1-2; D is undetermined. The length of the CDR3 is 13 residues. Trimming shortened V by 3 bases and J by 2 bases, and 7 bases separated the two germline ends. The germline V gene has CDR1 SNHLY and CDR2 FYNNEI. The CDR3 sequence is CASSEDWNYGYTF. For the CDR3, the DNA is TGTGCCAGCAGTGAGGACTGGAACTATGGCTACACCTTC.

The V gene is TRBV5-5, the J gene TRBJ1-2; D possibly corresponds to TRBD1 (5 bases). The CDR3 has 14 amino acids. Trimming left V 4 bases short and J 7 bases short, with 17 bases between. Germline lookup yields CDR1 SGHKS and CDR2 YYEKEE (reference sequence). CDR3 sequence reads: CASSPWRGHGGYTF. CDR3 coding DNA: TGTGCCAGCAGCCCCTGGAGGGGTCACGGTGGCTACACCTTC.

V and J are TRBV3-1 (or the pseudogene TRBV3-2) and TRBJ1-1; the D gene is possibly TRBD1 (5 bases). Deletions cut 1 base from V and 1 base from J, with 13 bases between. There are 16 residues in the CDR3. The germline gives CDR1 LGHDT, CDR2 YNNKEL (reference sequence). The CDR3 loop reads CASSQGLGPGNTEAFF. The DNA of the CDR3 is TGTGCCAGCAGCCAAGGGCTGGGGCCGGGGAACACTGAAGCTTTCTTT.

CDR3 nucleotide sequence: TGTGCCAGCAGCCCCCCTAGCGCCGAAGAGACCCAGTACTTC. Translating it yields CASSPPSAEETQYF. The chain has TRBV5-4 and TRBJ2-5; possibly TRBD2 for D (6 bases). The CDR3 length is 14 residues. CDR1 SGHNT and CDR2 YYREEE come from the germline V gene (reference sequence). Trimming took 4 bases from V and 3 from J, leaving 13 bases between them. The whole variable domain, filled in from reference TRBV5-4 and TRBJ2-5, reads ETGVTQSPTHLIKTRGQQVTLRCSSQSGHNTVSWYQQALGQGPQFIFQYYREEENGRGNFPPRFSGLQFPNYSSELNVNALELDDSALYLCASSPPSAEETQYFGPGTRLLVL.

The chain uses TRBV5-4 and TRBJ1-1, with a tentative D call TRBD1 (6 bases). V was shortened by 4 bases and J by 1 base, with 20 bases between the two germline ends. The CDR3 is made up of 17 amino acids. CDR1 SGHNT and CDR2 YYREEE come from the germline V gene (reference sequence). CDR3 sequence: CASSTDPGQWANTEAFF. CDR3 DNA sequence: TGTGCCAGCAGCACTGACCCTGGACAGTGGGCGAACACTGAAGCTTTCTTT. Combining the CDR3 with reference TRBV5-4 and TRBJ1-1 gives the whole variable domain ETGVTQSPTHLIKTRGQQVTLRCSSQSGHNTVSWYQQALGQGPQFIFQYYREEENGRGNFPPRFSGLQFPNYSSELNVNALELDDSALYLCASSTDPGQWANTEAFFGQGTRLTVV.

This rearrangement joins TRBV20-1 to TRBJ1-5; D unclear. This CDR3 region has 12 residues. Trimming took 3 bases from V and 5 from J, leaving 8 bases between them. The germline CDR1 and CDR2 sequences are DFQATT and SNEGSKA (reference sequence). CDR3 sequence reads: CSASYQDQPQHF. CDR3 bases: TGCAGTGCTAGTTACCAGGATCAGCCCCAGCATTTT.

The CDR3: CASSVTGGGDTIYF. DNA of the CDR3: TGTGCCAGTAGTGTAACAGGGGGCGGAGACACCATATATTTT. The chain uses TRBV19 and TRBJ1-3; 9 bases are a match to TRBD1. The CDR3 totals 14 residues. Germline loops: CDR1 LNHDA, CDR2 SQIVND (reference sequence). Germline trimming cut 5 bases from V and 8 bases from J; bases unmatched to any gene: 7. Variable domain in full (rest from reference TRBV19 and TRBJ1-3): DGGITQSPKYLFRKEGQNVTLSCEQNLNHDAMYWYRQDPGQGLRLIYYSQIVNDFQKGDIAEGYSVSREKKESFPLTVTSAQKNPTAFYLCASSVTGGGDTIYFGEGSWLTVV.

The J gene is TRBJ1-4, the V gene TRBV6-2 or TRBV6-3, with 7 positions matching TRBD1. The CDR3 loop spans 12 amino acids. From germline, CDR1 is MNHEY and CDR2 SVGEGT. V was pared by 2 bases and J by 10 bases, with 1 base of the junction left unmatched. In DNA form, the CDR3 reads TGTGCCAGCAGTTACCGACAGGGAAAACTGTTTTTT. The encoded protein is CASSYRQGKLFF.

The chain couples TRBV27 to TRBJ1-5; D not resolved. V was trimmed by 2 bases and J by 4 bases, leaving 6 bases between them. The length of the CDR3 is 13 residues. Per germline, CDR1 MNHEY and CDR2 SMNVEV (reference sequence). Written as DNA, the CDR3 is TGTGCCAGCAGTTTACGGGATAATCAGCCCCAGCATTTT. Translation: CASSLRDNQPQHF.

This chain links TRBV19 with TRBJ2-3; 9 nucleotides line up with TRBD1. This CDR3 is 15 amino acids long. CDR1 is LNHDA and CDR2 is SQIVND in the germline V gene (reference sequence). Trimming cost V 4 bases and J 2 bases; bases outside gene matches: 4. The CDR3 protein is CASSNGQGFTDTQYF. The CDR3 DNA is TGTGCCAGTAGTAATGGACAGGGGTTCACAGATACGCAGTATTTT.